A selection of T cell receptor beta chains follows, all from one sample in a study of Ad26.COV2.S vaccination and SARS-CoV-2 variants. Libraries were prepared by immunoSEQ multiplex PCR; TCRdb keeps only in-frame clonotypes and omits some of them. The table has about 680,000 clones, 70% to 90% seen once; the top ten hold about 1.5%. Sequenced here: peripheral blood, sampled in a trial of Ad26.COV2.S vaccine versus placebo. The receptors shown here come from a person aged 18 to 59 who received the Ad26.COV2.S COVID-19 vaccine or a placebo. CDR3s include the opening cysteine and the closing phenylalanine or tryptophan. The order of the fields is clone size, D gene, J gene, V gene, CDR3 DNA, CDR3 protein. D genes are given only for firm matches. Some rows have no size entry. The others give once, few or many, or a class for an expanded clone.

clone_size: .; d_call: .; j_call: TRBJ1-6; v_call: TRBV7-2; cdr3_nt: TGTGCCAGCAGTTTGGGCCAGCCGGATAATTCACCCCTCCACTTT; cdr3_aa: CASSLGQPDNSPLHF
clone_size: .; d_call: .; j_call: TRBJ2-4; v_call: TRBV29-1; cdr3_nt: TGCAGCGTTGAAGATTCAGGCCTGCTGGACATTCAGTACTTC; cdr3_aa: CSVEDSGLLDIQYF
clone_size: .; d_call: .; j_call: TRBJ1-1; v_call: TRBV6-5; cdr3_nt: TGTGCCAGCAGTTACCTCGGCCAGACCTATGAAGCTTTCTTT; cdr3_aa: CASSYLGQTYEAFF
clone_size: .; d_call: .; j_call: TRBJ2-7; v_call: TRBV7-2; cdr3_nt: TGTGCCAGCAGCGAACCTGGGTACGAGCAGTACTTC; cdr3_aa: CASSEPGYEQYF
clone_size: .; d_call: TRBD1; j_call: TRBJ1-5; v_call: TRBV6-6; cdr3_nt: TGTGCCAGCAGTTCCTCCGAGGGGGCACAGCCCCAGCATTTT; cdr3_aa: CASSSSEGAQPQHF
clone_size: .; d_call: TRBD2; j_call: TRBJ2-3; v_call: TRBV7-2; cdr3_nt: TGTGCCAGCAGCTCACCCGCGGGGGGTACGCAGTATTTT; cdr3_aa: CASSSPAGGTQYF
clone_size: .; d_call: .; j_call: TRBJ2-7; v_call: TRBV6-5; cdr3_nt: TGTGCCAGCAGGGCGGACAACTCCTACGAGCAGTACTTC; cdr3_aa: CASRADNSYEQYF
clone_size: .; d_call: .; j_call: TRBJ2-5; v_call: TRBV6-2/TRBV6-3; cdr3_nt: TGTGCCAGCAGTTATCTTGAGACCCAGTACTTC; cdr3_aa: CASSYLETQYF
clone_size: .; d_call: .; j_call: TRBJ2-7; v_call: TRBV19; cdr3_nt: TGTGCCAGTAGTGAGGGACCGGGATGGTCCTACGAGCAGTACTTC; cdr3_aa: CASSEGPGWSYEQYF
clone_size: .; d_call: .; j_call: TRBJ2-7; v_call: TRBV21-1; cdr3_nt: TGTGCCAGCAGCAAATTGGGGGCCGGGCCTGACCCCTACGAGCAGTACTTC; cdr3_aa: CASSKLGAGPDPYEQYF
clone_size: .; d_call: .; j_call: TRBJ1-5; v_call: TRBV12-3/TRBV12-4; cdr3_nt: TGTGCCAGCAGTTTACAGGGGAATCAGCCCCAGCATTTT; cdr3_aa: CASSLQGNQPQHF
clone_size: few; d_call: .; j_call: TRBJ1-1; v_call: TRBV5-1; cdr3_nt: TGCGCCAGCAGCTTGTCGGTACCTAACACTGAAGCTTTCTTT; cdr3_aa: CASSLSVPNTEAFF
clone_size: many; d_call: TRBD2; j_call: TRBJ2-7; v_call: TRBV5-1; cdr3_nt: TGCGCCAGCAGCTTGGGACTAGCGGGCCGATCCTACGAGCAGTACTTC; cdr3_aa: CASSLGLAGRSYEQYF
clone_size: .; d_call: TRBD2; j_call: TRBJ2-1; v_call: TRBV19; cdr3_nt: TGTGCCAGTAGTATAGGTGGTCTAGCGGGCTACAATGAGCAGTTCTTC; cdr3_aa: CASSIGGLAGYNEQFF
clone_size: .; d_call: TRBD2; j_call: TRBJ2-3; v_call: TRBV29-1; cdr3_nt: TGCAGCGTTGAACGAGGGAGCGGGAGTCAGACAGATACGCAGTATTTT; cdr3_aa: CSVERGSGSQTDTQYF
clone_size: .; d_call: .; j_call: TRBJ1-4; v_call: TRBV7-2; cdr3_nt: TGTGCCAGCAGCTTCCTACAGGCGCCGCTCTTTTTT; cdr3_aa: CASSFLQAPLFF
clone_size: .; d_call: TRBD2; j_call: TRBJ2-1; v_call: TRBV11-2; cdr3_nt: TGTGCCAGCAGCCGTAGCGGGAGTCCATCCTACAATGAGCAGTTCTTC; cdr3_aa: CASSRSGSPSYNEQFF
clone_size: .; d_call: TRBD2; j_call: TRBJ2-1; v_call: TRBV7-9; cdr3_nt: TGTGCCAGCAGCCCTTTAGCGGGATACAATGAGCAGTTCTTC; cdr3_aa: CASSPLAGYNEQFF
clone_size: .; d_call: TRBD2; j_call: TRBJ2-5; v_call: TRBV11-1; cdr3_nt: TGTGCCAGCAGCCGAATTAGCGGGGTTGAGACCCAGTACTTC; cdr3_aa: CASSRISGVETQYF
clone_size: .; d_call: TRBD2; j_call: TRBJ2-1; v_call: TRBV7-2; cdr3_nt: TGTGCCAGCAGCTTACGTAGACTAGCGGCTAACAATGAGCAGTTCTTC; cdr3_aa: CASSLRRLAANNEQFF
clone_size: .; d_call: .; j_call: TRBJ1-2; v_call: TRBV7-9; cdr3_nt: TGTGCCCATGGGGCCTCGGGAGGAGATGGCTACACCTTC; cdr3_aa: CAHGASGGDGYTF
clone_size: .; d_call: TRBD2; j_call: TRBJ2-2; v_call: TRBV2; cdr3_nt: TGTGCCAGCAGTGTGACTAGCTCGAACACCGGGGAGCTGTTTTTT; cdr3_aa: CASSVTSSNTGELFF
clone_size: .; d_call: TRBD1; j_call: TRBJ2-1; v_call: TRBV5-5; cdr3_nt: TGTGCCAGCAGCTTGAGGCCCCAACAGGGGTCCGGCGATGAGCAGTTCTTC; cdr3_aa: CASSLRPQQGSGDEQFF
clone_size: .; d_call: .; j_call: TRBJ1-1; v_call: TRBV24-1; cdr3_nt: TGTGCCACCAGTCAAGGGTCATACACTGAAGCTTTCTTT; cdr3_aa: CATSQGSYTEAFF
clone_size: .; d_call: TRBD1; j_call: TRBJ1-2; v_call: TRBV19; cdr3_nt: TGTGCCAGTAGTCGACAGGGGATTAGCTATGGCTACACCTTC; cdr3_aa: CASSRQGISYGYTF
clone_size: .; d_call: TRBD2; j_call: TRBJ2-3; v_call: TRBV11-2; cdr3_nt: TGTGCCAGCAGCTTCTGGACTAGCGGCACAGATACGCAGTATTTT; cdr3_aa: CASSFWTSGTDTQYF
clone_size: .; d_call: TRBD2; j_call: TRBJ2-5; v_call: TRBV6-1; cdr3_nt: TGTGCCAGCAGTGAGCTAGCGGGAGAACAAGAGACCCAGTACTTC; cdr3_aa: CASSELAGEQETQYF
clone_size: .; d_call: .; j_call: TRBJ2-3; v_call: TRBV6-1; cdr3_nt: TGTGCCAGCAGGGAACGTTGGGGAGGTCCCAGGGCCACGCAGTATTTT; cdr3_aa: CASRERWGGPRATQYF
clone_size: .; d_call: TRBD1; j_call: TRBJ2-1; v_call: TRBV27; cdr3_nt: TGTGCCAGCAGTTGGGGACAGGGGGACAATGAGCAGTTCTTC; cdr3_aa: CASSWGQGDNEQFF
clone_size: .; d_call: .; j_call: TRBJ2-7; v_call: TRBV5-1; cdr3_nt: TGCGCCAGCAGCTTGGACGGAGCCTACGAGCAGTACTTC; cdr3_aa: CASSLDGAYEQYF
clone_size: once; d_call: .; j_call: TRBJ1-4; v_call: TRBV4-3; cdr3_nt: TGCGCCAGCAGCCAGGAAGGCCACAGCTCAACTAATGAAAAACTGTTTTTT; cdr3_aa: CASSQEGHSSTNEKLFF
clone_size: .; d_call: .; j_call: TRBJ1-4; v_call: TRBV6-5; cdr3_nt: TGTGCCAGCAGTACAACCGGGTCGAATGAAAAACTGTTTTTT; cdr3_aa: CASSTTGSNEKLFF
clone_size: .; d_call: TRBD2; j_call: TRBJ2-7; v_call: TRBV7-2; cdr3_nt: TGTGCCAGCAGCTGGACTAGCGGAGGAACCTACGAGCAGTACTTC; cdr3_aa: CASSWTSGGTYEQYF
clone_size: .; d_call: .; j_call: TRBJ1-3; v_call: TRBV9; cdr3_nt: TGTGCCAGCAGCGTAGCTACTGGCGAGTCTGGAAACACCATATATTTT; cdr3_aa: CASSVATGESGNTIYF
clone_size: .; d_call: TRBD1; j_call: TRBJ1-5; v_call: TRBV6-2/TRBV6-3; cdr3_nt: TGTGCCAGCAGTATATTGGACAGGAGAGATAGCAATCAGCCCCAGCATTTT; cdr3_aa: CASSILDRRDSNQPQHF
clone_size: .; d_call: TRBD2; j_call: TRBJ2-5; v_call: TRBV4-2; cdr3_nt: TGTGCCAGCAGCCCAACGACTAGCGGGGGGTTCCAAGAGACCCAGTACTTC; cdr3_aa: CASSPTTSGGFQETQYF
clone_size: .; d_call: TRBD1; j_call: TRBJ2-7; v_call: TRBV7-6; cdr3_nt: TGTGCCAGCAGCTTAGGGACAGGTTCCTACGAGCAGTACTTC; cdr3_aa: CASSLGTGSYEQYF
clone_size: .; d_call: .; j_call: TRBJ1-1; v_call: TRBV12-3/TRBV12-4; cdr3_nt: TGTGCCAGCAGCTTAACAGGAACCCGAGCTTTCTTT; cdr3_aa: CASSLTGTRAFF
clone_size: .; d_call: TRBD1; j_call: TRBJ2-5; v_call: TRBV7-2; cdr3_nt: TGTGCCAGCAGCTTAGGACAGGGACCCGAGACCCAGTACTTC; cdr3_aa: CASSLGQGPETQYF
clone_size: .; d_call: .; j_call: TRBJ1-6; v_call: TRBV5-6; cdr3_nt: TGTGCCAGCAGCTTAGTAACGGGACAATATAATTCACCCCTCCACTTT; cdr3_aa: CASSLVTGQYNSPLHF
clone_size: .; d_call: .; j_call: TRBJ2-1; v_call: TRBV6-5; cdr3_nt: TGTGCCAGCAGGCCCGGAGGGGGCCGGACCAATGAGCAGTTCTTC; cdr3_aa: CASRPGGGRTNEQFF
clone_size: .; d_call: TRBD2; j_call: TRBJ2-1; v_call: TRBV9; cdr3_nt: TGTGCCAGCAGCGATGGACTAGCGGACTTTTATGAGCAGTTCTTC; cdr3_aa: CASSDGLADFYEQFF
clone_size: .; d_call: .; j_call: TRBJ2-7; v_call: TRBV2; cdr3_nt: TGTGCCAGCAGGGAGGAGAGCTACGAGCAGTACTTC; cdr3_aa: CASREESYEQYF
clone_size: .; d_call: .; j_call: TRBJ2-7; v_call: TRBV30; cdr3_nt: TGTGCCTGGAACCTGGACTCCCTCTCCTACGAGCAGTACTTC; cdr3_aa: CAWNLDSLSYEQYF
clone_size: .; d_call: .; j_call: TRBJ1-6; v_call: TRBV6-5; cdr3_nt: TGTGCCAGCAGCAAAAGGGGGGATAATTCACCCCTCCACTTT; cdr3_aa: CASSKRGDNSPLHF
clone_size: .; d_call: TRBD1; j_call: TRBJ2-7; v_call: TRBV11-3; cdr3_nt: TGTGCCAGCAAATTAACCCGGGACAGGGAAGTTAACGAGCAGTACTTC; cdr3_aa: CASKLTRDREVNEQYF
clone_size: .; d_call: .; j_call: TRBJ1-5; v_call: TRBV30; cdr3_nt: TGTGCCTGGCAGGACAGCGAGGGGCAGCCCCAGCATTTT; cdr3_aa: CAWQDSEGQPQHF
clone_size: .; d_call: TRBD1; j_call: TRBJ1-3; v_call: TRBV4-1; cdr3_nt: TGCGCCAGCAGCCAAGAAGGACAGGGGTTTGGAAACACCATATATTTT; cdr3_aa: CASSQEGQGFGNTIYF